This T cell receptor (beta chain) originates from a study of cytomegalovirus exposure and HLA in healthy donors (dated by TCRdb to the late 2010s). As for the study more broadly: In an earlier analysis of 550 to 750 of the donors, 250 to 350 Gb of sequence data and 120 million or so unique TCR beta sequences from about 179 million T cells were reported. Approximately 300 gigabases of sequencing data and approximately 80 million unique TCR sequences were included in an early release covering under 650 HLA-typed donors. Among the roughly 430 genotyped donors, around 81% belonged to the genetic ancestry cluster associated with self-reported Caucasian donors. The aim of the study was to test whether cataloging public T cell receptors could identify signatures of past pathogen exposure. The T cell repertoires of roughly 660 subjects were profiled by immunosequencing and related to cytomegalovirus serostatus. In addition to the first cohort of 650 to 750 subjects, a separate validation cohort of around 110 different subjects was used. The study combined high-throughput TCR immunosequencing, statistical association of individual TCRs with disease status, and machine learning to predict cytomegalovirus infection status. A later analysis re-analyzed previously published TCR beta repertoires from roughly 630 donors and added high-resolution HLA genotyping to study TCR occurrence patterns. In the later analysis, no new phenotypic data were used to find candidate immune exposures; instead, reliance was placed on TCR beta sequences and their occurrence across donors. In an earlier analysis of 587 of the donors, high-throughput TCR beta sequencing was used to judge whether each TCR beta V gene segment behaved as functional or pseudogenic. Donor age, sex, ethnicity and CMV serostatus were compiled together with the repertoire data. A later genetic analysis took genome-wide SNP genotypes for about 65% of the 666 donors and used that subset as a discovery cohort. All discovery cohort repertoires had been generated using a single sequencing platform. HLA typing included class I and class II loci at four-digit resolution. Typing coverage varied by locus: roughly 629-640 donors for A, B, C, DRB1 and DQB1; some 520 for DQA1; about 600 for DPA1; 400 to 480 for DPB1. About five DR-DQ haplotypes were handled as single units for association and clustering because linkage in the cohort was strong. Across some 400 genotyped donors of the cohort, an average of roughly 200,000 unique TCR beta nucleotide sequences per donor were sequenced, and roughly 18% of those sequences were non-productive.

The cohort consisted of hundreds of healthy bone marrow donors. At the time of sampling, every cohort member was nominally healthy, though immune exposures that went unrecorded were likely present. The donor tested CMV seronegative and was one of the 352 seronegative cohort members. Each donor provided a peripheral blood sample, and peripheral blood mononuclear cells were used for TCR beta sequencing. Genomic DNA extraction from the blood cell samples was performed with the Qiagen DNeasy Blood Extraction Kit. In regard to this clone: Its recognized antigen is unknown. Within one base of it there is no much larger clone, and no base qualities were kept. Other DNA sequences in this specimen translate into the identical CDR3.

Receptor amplification or capture employed the immunoSEQ multiplex PCR assay. The multiplex PCR relied on a mix of 60 forward primers for TCR Vbeta segments and 13 reverse primers for TCR Jbeta segments. Amplification of the CDR3 region of rearranged TCR beta genes was performed with a multiplex PCR assay on genomic DNA. The amplified TCR beta libraries were sequenced on the Illumina HiSeq System as 87-base-pair reads. On the study's bioinformatics: Across the roughly 700 repertoires, a later analysis counted about 81 million unique TCR beta chains, 9.5 million to 12 million of which were shared by at least two donors. To remove PCR and sequencing errors, raw reads were error-corrected and collapsed into unique sequences using a nearest-neighbor algorithm that merged closely related sequences. V, D and J gene segments were assigned by aligning CDR3 sequences to IMGT reference sequences. Each retained sequence needed at least a six-nucleotide match to both a V gene segment and a J gene segment. Rearrangements were classified as productive when the CDR3 lacked stop codons and remained in frame with V and J, and all other rearrangements were classified as non-productive. Following IMGT convention, CDR3 was defined as the stretch from the second conserved V-encoded cysteine up to the conserved J-encoded phenylalanine. The earlier analysis of about 620 of the donors excluded sequences that lacked an unambiguous match to a single V gene segment. In an earlier analysis of some 590 of the donors, a V segment was called functional when productive rearrangements were above 56.7%, and segregating when the standard deviation between donors exceeded 5%. A statistical classification framework was built to diagnose cytomegalovirus status from the catalog of TCR beta chain sequences. In a later analysis, V and J genes were assigned by comparing TCR nucleotide sequences against IMGT/GENE-DB human TR gene sequences. A later analysis assigned CDR3 sequences and most-parsimonious VDJ recombination scenarios with the TCRdist pipeline. A later analysis defined each TCR beta chain by its CDR3 amino acid sequence plus V-gene family, and excluded reads lacking a unique V-gene family. As a way to deal with suspected cross-contamination and a sequencing artifact, a later analysis dropped approximately 590 nucleotide sequences that were highly shared and had low generation probability. In a later analysis, a clonal expansion index was calculated for each public chain from normalized within-repertoire ranks of inferred template counts. In a later analysis, generation probabilities were computed using a VDJ recombination model fitted to out-of-frame rearrangements, and the results were checked against IGoR. Hypergeometric tests were used in a later analysis to score TCR-TCR, TCR-HLA and TCR-CMV co-occurrence, with a repertoire-size bias correction applied to the TCR pairs. False discovery rates were estimated in a later analysis by permuting HLA or CMV assignments 20 times. In a later analysis, co-occurring TCRs were grouped with DBSCAN, and TCRdist sequence similarity was added when clustering was performed within HLA-allele-positive subsets. Repertoires with fewer than 30,000 or more than 120,000 public chains were left out of co-occurrence clustering, as were five repertoires with anomalous nucleotide sharing. Held by TCRdb, this immuneACCESS table contains in-frame sequences only and omits some clones. Under half of the omission traces to an unresolved V gene where checked; the cause of the rest is unknown. V and J calls plus clone size are reproduced from that table; the DNA served to infer D and trimming. The sample yields 180,000 or so clones; around 78% were counted once. The ten largest clones represent approximately 0.76% of the sample.

The research as a whole found: Most TCR sequences were observed very rarely across donors, whereas some public TCRs were present in many individuals. Cytomegalovirus status was reported to be diagnosed by the classifier with high specificity and sensitivity in both the original and validation cohorts. In an earlier analysis of approximately 590 of the donors, most TCR beta V segments were observed in productive rearrangements about 90% or about 30% of the time, broadly matching IMGT annotations. In vitro tests confirmed that three of the cytomegalovirus-associated TCR beta chains recognize cytomegalovirus antigens. A further reported finding was that TCR beta sequences accurately predicted the HLA-A and HLA-B alleles for most subjects in the first cohort. In a later analysis, HLA-associated TCR beta chains showed more clonal expansion and lower generation probabilities than non-associated chains that were equally common. The 87-base-pair reads could not distinguish some IMGT-functional V segments, including TRBV6-2 and TRBV6-3, so those segments were excluded. A later analysis found that most CMV-associated TCR beta chains appeared HLA-restricted, with HLA associations seemingly driven largely by CMV exposure. According to the authors, the approach could potentially be generalized to other disease states and immunological phenotypes. The study gave a list of under 200 TCR beta chains associated with cytomegalovirus. Linkage disequilibrium might explain the correlated functional status among segregating V segments, but an unknown experimental factor could not be excluded. Because counts were too low, about 15 rarely observed V segments, including chromosome 9 orphons, were left out of the earlier analysis of 587 of the donors. When HLA alleles, especially DR and DQ, strongly co-occurred, TCR associations were difficult to assign to individual alleles. The only immune exposure information available for the cohort was CMV serostatus. A later genetic analysis associated a missense DCLRE1C variant with V-gene and J-gene trimming of TCR beta chains, and an independent cohort replicated the association. A cluster of highly shared sequence variants was judged likely to represent a technical artifact of the sequencing pipeline. Roughly uniform sequencing depth across donors was assumed in presence/absence analyses, although this assumption may not hold. HLA typing was unavailable for some donors at each locus, so association tests used only the typed subset. According to a later analysis, parvovirus B19, influenza, CMV and Epstein-Barr virus appeared linked to several top co-occurrence clusters. The cohort was sequenced for TCR beta chains only, and without alpha or paired-chain data the features that could be detected were limited. In a later analysis, some 18,000 TCR beta sequences were associated with specific HLA alleles at a false discovery rate of 0.05. In a later genetic analysis, fewer N-insertions in productive TCRs were reported among donors in an Asian-associated ancestry cluster than the roughly 700-donor mean. In a later analysis, the rate of TCR association differed among HLA loci, with DRB1 alleles having the most associated TCRs and HLA-C alleles having the fewest.

V lost 2 bases and J lost 2 bases; the stretch between them is 6 bases long. The germline V gene (reference sequence) yields GTSNPN for CDR1 and SVGIG for CDR2. Taken from cysteine to phenylalanine, the CDR3 has 12 residues. The sequence is cut down to CDR3 DNA, 36 bases in frame from base 1. The clonotype comes from a female donor in good health and CMV-seronegative. Recombination connected TRBV30 to TRBJ1-2, with the D gene call left open. Sequencing input: PBMCs. The CDR3 is CAWSTGNYGYTF. The DNA is as follows: TGTGCCTGGAGTACCGGGAACTATGGCTACACCTTC. Here the CDR3 is joined to the reference TRBV30 and TRBJ1-2 genes, and the full variable domain is: SQTIHQWPATLVQPVGSPLSLECTVEGTSNPNLYWYRQAAGRGLQLLFYSVGIGQISSEVPQNLSASRPQDRQFILSSKKLLLSDSGFYLCAWSTGNYGYTFGSGTRLTVV.